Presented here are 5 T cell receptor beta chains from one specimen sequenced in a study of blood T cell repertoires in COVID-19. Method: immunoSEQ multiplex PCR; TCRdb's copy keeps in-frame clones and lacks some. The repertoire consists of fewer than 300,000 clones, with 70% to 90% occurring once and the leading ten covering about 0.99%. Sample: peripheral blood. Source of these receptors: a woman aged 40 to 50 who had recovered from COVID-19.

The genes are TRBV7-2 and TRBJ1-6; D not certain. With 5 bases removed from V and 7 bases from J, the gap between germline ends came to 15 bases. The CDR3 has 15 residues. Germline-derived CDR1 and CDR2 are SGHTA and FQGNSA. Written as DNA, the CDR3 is TGTGCCAGCAGCCCCTATCGGGTCTTCAATTCACCCCTCCACTTT. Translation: CASSPYRVFNSPLHF.

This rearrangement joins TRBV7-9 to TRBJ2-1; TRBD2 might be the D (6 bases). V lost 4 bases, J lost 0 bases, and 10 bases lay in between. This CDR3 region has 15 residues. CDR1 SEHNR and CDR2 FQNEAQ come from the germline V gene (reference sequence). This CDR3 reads CASSSDYYSYNEQFF. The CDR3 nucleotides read TGTGCCAGCAGCTCGGACTACTACTCCTACAATGAGCAGTTCTTC.

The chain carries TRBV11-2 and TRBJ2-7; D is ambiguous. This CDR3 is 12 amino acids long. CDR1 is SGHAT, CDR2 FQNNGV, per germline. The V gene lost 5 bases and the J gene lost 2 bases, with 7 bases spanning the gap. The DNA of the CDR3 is TGTGCCAGCAGCCCCAGTACCTACGAGCAGTACTTC. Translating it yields CASSPSTYEQYF.

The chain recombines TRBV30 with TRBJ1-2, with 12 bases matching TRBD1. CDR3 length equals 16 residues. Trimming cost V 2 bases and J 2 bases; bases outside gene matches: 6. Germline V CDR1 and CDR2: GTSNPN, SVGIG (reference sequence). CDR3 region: CAWSPPGTGGNYGYTF. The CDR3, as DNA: TGTGCCTGGAGTCCCCCGGGGACAGGGGGCAACTATGGCTACACCTTC.

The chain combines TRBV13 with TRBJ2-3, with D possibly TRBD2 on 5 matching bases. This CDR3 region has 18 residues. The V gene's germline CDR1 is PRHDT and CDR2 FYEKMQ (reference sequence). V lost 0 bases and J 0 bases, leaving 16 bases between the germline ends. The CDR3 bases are TGTGCCAGCAGCTTAGGCCTCTGGAGCGGACCGAGCACAGATACGCAGTATTTT. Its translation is CASSLGLWSGPSTDTQYF. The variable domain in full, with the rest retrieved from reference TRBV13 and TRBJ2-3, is AAGVIQSPRHLIKEKRETATLKCYPIPRHDTVYWYQQGPGQDPQFLISFYEKMQSDKGSIPDRFSAQQFSDYHSELNMSSLELGDSALYFCASSLGLWSGPSTDTQYFGPGTRLTVL.